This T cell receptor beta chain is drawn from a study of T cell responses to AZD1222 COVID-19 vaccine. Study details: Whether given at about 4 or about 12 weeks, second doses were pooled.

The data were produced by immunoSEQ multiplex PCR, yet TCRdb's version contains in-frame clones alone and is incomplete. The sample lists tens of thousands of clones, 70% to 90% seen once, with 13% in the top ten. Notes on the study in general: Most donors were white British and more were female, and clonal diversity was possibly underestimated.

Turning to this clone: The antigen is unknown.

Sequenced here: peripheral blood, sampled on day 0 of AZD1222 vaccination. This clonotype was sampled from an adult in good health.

The DNA of the CDR3 is TGTGCCACCAGTGTTGGGATTAGCAATCAGCCCCAGCATTTT. Translating it yields CATSVGISNQPQHF. The V gene is TRBV24-1, the J gene TRBJ1-5; D not certain. The CDR3 runs to 14 residues. Per the germline V gene, CDR1 is KGHDR and CDR2 is SFDVKD. Trimming left V 5 bases short and J 0 bases short, with 7 bases between.